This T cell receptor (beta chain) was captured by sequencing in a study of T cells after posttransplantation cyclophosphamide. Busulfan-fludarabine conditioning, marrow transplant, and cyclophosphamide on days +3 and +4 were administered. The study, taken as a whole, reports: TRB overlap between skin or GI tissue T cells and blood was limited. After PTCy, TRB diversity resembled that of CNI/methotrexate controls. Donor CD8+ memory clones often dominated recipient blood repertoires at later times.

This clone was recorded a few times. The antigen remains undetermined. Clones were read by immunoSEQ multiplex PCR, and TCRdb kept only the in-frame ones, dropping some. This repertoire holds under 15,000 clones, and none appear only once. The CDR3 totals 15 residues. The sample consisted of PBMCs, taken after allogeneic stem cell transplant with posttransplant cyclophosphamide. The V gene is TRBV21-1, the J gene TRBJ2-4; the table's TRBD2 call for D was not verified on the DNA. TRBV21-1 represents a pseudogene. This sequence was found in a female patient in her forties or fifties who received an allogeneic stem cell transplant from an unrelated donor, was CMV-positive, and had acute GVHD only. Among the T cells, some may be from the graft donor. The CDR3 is CASSKEAGPKNIQYF. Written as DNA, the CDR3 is TGTGCCAGCAGCAAAGAGGCGGGACCCAAAAACATTCAGTACTTC.